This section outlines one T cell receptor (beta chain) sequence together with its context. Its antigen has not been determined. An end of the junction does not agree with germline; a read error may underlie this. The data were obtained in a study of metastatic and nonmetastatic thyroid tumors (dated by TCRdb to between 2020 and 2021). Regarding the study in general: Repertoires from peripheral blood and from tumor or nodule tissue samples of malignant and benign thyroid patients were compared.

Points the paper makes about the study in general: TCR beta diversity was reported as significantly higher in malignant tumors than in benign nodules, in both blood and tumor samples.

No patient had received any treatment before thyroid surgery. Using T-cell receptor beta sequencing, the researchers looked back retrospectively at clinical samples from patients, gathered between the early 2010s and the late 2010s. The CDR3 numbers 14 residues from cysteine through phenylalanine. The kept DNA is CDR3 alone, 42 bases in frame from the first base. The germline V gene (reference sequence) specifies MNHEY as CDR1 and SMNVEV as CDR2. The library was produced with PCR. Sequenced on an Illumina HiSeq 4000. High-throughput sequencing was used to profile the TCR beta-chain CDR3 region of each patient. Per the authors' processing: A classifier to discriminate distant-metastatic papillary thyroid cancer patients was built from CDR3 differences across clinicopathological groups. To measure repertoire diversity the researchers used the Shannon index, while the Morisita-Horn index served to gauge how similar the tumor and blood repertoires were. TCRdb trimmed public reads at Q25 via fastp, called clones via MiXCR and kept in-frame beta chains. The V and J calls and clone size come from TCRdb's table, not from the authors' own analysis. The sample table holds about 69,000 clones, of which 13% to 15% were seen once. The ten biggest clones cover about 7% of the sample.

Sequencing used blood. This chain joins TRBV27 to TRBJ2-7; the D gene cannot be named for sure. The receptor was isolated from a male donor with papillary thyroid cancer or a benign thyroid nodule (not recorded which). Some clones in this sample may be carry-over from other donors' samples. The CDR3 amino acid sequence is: CASSSLEMRYEQYF. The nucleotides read TGCGCCAGCAGTTCCCTGGAGATGAGGTACGAGCAGTACTTC.